A selection of T cell receptor beta chains follows, all from one sample in a study of blood T cells in healthy people across ages. TCRdb itself ran the 5' RACE reads through MiXCR, one entry per CDR3 protein. This table has 730,000 or so distinct CDR3 sequences, 40% to 45% appearing once. The specimen sequenced was blood. The receptor source for this set is an elderly man in good health. Both conserved end residues are part of each CDR3. The D gene is left open where the match is weak. Rows may omit the clone size; those that give it use once, few, many or a size class.

d_gene: NA; v_gene: TRBV2; len: 12; abundance: NA; j_gene: TRBJ2-7; CDR3aa: CASVGQSYEQYF; CDR3nt: TGTGCCAGCGTGGGGCAGTCCTACGAGCAGTACTTC
d_gene: NA; v_gene: TRBV12-3/TRBV12-4; len: 13; abundance: few; j_gene: TRBJ1-4; CDR3aa: CASSQRQDEKLFF; CDR3nt: TGTGCCAGCAGTCAACGACAGGATGAAAAACTGTTTTTT
d_gene: TRBD1; v_gene: TRBV5-6; len: 14; abundance: once; j_gene: TRBJ1-1; CDR3aa: CASRYDRGLTEAFF; CDR3nt: TGTGCCAGCAGGTACGACAGGGGTCTTACTGAAGCTTTCTTT
d_gene: NA; v_gene: TRBV5-1; len: 15; abundance: NA; j_gene: TRBJ2-1; CDR3aa: CASSSQGPPYNEQFF; CDR3nt: TGCGCCAGCAGCTCCCAGGGACCTCCCTACAATGAGCAGTTCTTC
d_gene: TRBD1; v_gene: TRBV3-1; len: 17; abundance: few; j_gene: TRBJ1-1; CDR3aa: CASSPRDRGQRNTEAFF; CDR3nt: TGTGCCAGCAGCCCCCGGGACAGGGGGCAGAGAAACACTGAAGCTTTCTTT
d_gene: NA; v_gene: TRBV7-2; len: 14; abundance: few; j_gene: TRBJ2-5; CDR3aa: CASSFIGGRETQYF; CDR3nt: TGTGCCAGCAGCTTTATCGGGGGACGAGAGACCCAGTACTTC
d_gene: NA; v_gene: TRBV7-2; len: 14; abundance: NA; j_gene: TRBJ2-1; CDR3aa: CASSYRAPYNEQFF; CDR3nt: TGTGCCAGCAGCTACAGGGCCCCCTACAATGAGCAGTTCTTC
d_gene: NA; v_gene: TRBV20-1; len: 16; abundance: NA; j_gene: TRBJ2-1; CDR3aa: CSARDIQRDSYNEQFF; CDR3nt: TGCAGTGCTAGAGACATCCAGCGTGACTCCTACAATGAGCAGTTCTTC
d_gene: NA; v_gene: TRBV12-3/TRBV12-4; len: 16; abundance: NA; j_gene: TRBJ2-3; CDR3aa: CASSYGRHRSTDTQYF; CDR3nt: TGTGCCAGCAGCTACGGACGACATAGAAGCACAGATACGCAGTATTTT
d_gene: TRBD1; v_gene: TRBV20-1; len: 16; abundance: NA; j_gene: TRBJ1-4; CDR3aa: CSARGGEGASNEKLFF; CDR3nt: TGCAGTGCCCGAGGGGGTGAGGGGGCGAGTAATGAAAAACTGTTTTTT
d_gene: TRBD1; v_gene: TRBV6-1; len: 15; abundance: NA; j_gene: TRBJ1-5; CDR3aa: CASTGQGPRGQPQHF; CDR3nt: TGTGCCAGCACCGGACAGGGGCCCAGGGGTCAGCCCCAGCATTTT
d_gene: TRBD2; v_gene: TRBV6-1; len: 22; abundance: few; j_gene: TRBJ2-6; CDR3aa: CASSGSAGGPPFMTSGANVLTF; CDR3nt: TGTGCCAGCAGCGGTTCGGCGGGAGGGCCGCCCTTTATGACTTCTGGGGCCAACGTCCTGACTTTC
d_gene: TRBD2; v_gene: TRBV5-4; len: 14; abundance: few; j_gene: TRBJ2-1; CDR3aa: CASSLERGGNEQFF; CDR3nt: TGTGCCAGCAGCTTGGAGCGGGGAGGGAATGAGCAGTTCTTC
d_gene: TRBD1; v_gene: TRBV10-2; len: 13; abundance: NA; j_gene: TRBJ2-3; CDR3aa: CASSEQGADTQYF; CDR3nt: TGCGCCAGCAGTGAGCAGGGGGCGGATACGCAGTATTTT
d_gene: NA; v_gene: TRBV25-1; len: 11; abundance: few; j_gene: TRBJ1-2; CDR3aa: CASRNEVGYTF; CDR3nt: TGTGCCAGCAGGAATGAGGTTGGCTACACCTTC
d_gene: NA; v_gene: TRBV5-1; len: 15; abundance: NA; j_gene: TRBJ1-1; CDR3aa: CASSNLAGRNTEAFF; CDR3nt: TGCGCCAGCAGCAACCTCGCGGGGAGAAACACTGAAGCTTTCTTT
d_gene: NA; v_gene: TRBV5-1; len: 13; abundance: few; j_gene: TRBJ2-3; CDR3aa: CASRSTVTDTQYF; CDR3nt: TGCGCCAGCCGCTCAACGGTCACAGATACGCAGTATTTT
d_gene: NA; v_gene: TRBV7-2; len: 14; abundance: NA; j_gene: TRBJ2-5; CDR3aa: CASSPRTHREAQYF; CDR3nt: TGTGCCAGCAGCCCTCGGACCCATAGGGAGGCCCAGTACTTC
d_gene: NA; v_gene: TRBV7-2; len: 14; abundance: NA; j_gene: TRBJ2-2; CDR3aa: CASKLGDAPGELFF; CDR3nt: TGTGCCAGCAAATTGGGCGATGCACCCGGGGAGCTGTTTTTT
d_gene: TRBD1; v_gene: TRBV7-9; len: 14; abundance: NA; j_gene: TRBJ1-5; CDR3aa: CASSPGTANQPQHF; CDR3nt: TGTGCCAGCAGCCCCGGGACAGCCAATCAGCCCCAGCATTTT
d_gene: TRBD1; v_gene: TRBV20-1; len: 14; abundance: NA; j_gene: TRBJ2-7; CDR3aa: CSAIPGQGEDEQYF; CDR3nt: TGCAGTGCAATTCCGGGACAGGGAGAGGACGAGCAGTACTTC
d_gene: TRBD1; v_gene: TRBV20-1; len: 16; abundance: NA; j_gene: TRBJ1-6; CDR3aa: CSALRRDRDYNPPLHF; CDR3nt: TGCAGTGCTCTGAGAAGGGACAGGGACTATAATCCACCCCTCCACTTT
d_gene: NA; v_gene: TRBV9; len: 14; abundance: NA; j_gene: TRBJ2-7; CDR3aa: CASSPRDASYEQYF; CDR3nt: TGTGCCAGCAGTCCTCGGGACGCGTCCTACGAGCAGTACTTC
d_gene: NA; v_gene: TRBV7-9; len: 12; abundance: NA; j_gene: TRBJ1-2; CDR3aa: CASSATGYGYTF; CDR3nt: TGTGCCAGCAGCGCGACAGGTTATGGCTACACCTTC
d_gene: TRBD2; v_gene: TRBV20-1; len: 14; abundance: NA; j_gene: TRBJ2-7; CDR3aa: CSAREGTSGYEQYF; CDR3nt: TGCAGTGCTAGAGAAGGTACTAGCGGCTACGAGCAGTACTTC
d_gene: NA; v_gene: TRBV15; len: 16; abundance: NA; j_gene: TRBJ2-3; CDR3aa: CATSRDRRPSTDTQYF; CDR3nt: TGTGCCACCAGCAGAGATCGGCGCCCTAGCACAGATACGCAGTATTTT
d_gene: NA; v_gene: TRBV4-1; len: 15; abundance: NA; j_gene: TRBJ2-7; CDR3aa: CASSQDWGRKYEQYF; CDR3nt: TGCGCCAGCAGCCAAGATTGGGGAAGAAAATACGAGCAGTACTTC
d_gene: NA; v_gene: TRBV12-3/TRBV12-4; len: 15; abundance: many; j_gene: TRBJ2-7; CDR3aa: CASSPHRGRGYEQYF; CDR3nt: TGTGCCAGCAGTCCCCACCGGGGAAGAGGGTACGAGCAGTACTTC
d_gene: NA; v_gene: TRBV4-2; len: 13; abundance: few; j_gene: TRBJ1-2; CDR3aa: CASSQGQYYGYTF; CDR3nt: TGTGCCAGCAGCCAAGGACAGTATTATGGCTACACCTTC
d_gene: TRBD2; v_gene: TRBV15; len: 14; abundance: NA; j_gene: TRBJ2-7; CDR3aa: CATMAAGTYNEQYF; CDR3nt: TGTGCCACCATGGCAGCGGGAACCTACAATGAGCAGTACTTC
d_gene: TRBD1; v_gene: TRBV6-2/TRBV6-3; len: 14; abundance: NA; j_gene: TRBJ1-2; CDR3aa: CASKRTGRIGGYTF; CDR3nt: TGTGCCAGTAAACGGACAGGGAGGATTGGCGGCTACACCTTC
d_gene: NA; v_gene: TRBV4-1; len: 13; abundance: NA; j_gene: TRBJ2-1; CDR3aa: CASSQQGRDEQFF; CDR3nt: TGCGCCAGCAGCCAGCAGGGTCGGGATGAGCAGTTCTTC
d_gene: NA; v_gene: TRBV29-1; len: 11; abundance: many; j_gene: TRBJ2-7; CDR3aa: CSVRTLYEQYF; CDR3nt: TGCAGCGTCAGGACTCTCTACGAGCAGTACTTC
d_gene: TRBD1; v_gene: TRBV7-2; len: 18; abundance: few; j_gene: TRBJ2-1; CDR3aa: CASSLRPSQGIGSNEQFF; CDR3nt: TGTGCCAGCAGCTTAAGACCCTCACAGGGGATCGGGTCCAATGAGCAGTTCTTC
d_gene: NA; v_gene: TRBV28; len: 15; abundance: few; j_gene: TRBJ1-2; CDR3aa: CASSSPPTAKYGYTF; CDR3nt: TGTGCCAGCAGTTCCCCTCCAACAGCCAAATATGGCTACACCTTC
d_gene: NA; v_gene: TRBV7-2; len: 15; abundance: few; j_gene: TRBJ2-3; CDR3aa: CASSERTPSTDTQYF; CDR3nt: TGTGCCAGCAGCGAGAGGACGCCTAGCACAGATACGCAGTATTTT
d_gene: NA; v_gene: TRBV7-2; len: 19; abundance: NA; j_gene: TRBJ2-1; CDR3aa: CASSLGGQGNSGRAGEQFF; CDR3nt: TGTGCCAGCAGCTTAGGGGGACAGGGAAACAGCGGGAGGGCCGGTGAGCAGTTCTTC
d_gene: TRBD2; v_gene: TRBV7-2; len: 15; abundance: NA; j_gene: TRBJ2-5; CDR3aa: CASSRRLAGEETQYF; CDR3nt: TGTGCCAGCAGCCGCCGACTAGCGGGGGAAGAGACCCAGTACTTC
d_gene: NA; v_gene: TRBV12-5; len: 17; abundance: NA; j_gene: TRBJ2-6; CDR3aa: CASGLREPFSGANVLTF; CDR3nt: TGTGCTAGTGGTTTGCGGGAGCCCTTCTCTGGGGCCAACGTCCTGACTTTC
d_gene: TRBD2; v_gene: TRBV7-6; len: 16; abundance: NA; j_gene: TRBJ2-3; CDR3aa: CASSSQGGGYTDTQYF; CDR3nt: TGTGCCAGCAGCTCTCAAGGCGGGGGGTATACAGATACGCAGTATTTT
d_gene: NA; v_gene: TRBV6-1; len: 16; abundance: few; j_gene: TRBJ1-4; CDR3aa: CASSEVFGSSSEKLFF; CDR3nt: TGTGCCAGCAGTGAAGTCTTCGGCAGTTCCAGTGAAAAACTGTTTTTT